This T cell receptor (beta chain) derives from a study of T cells in localized non-small cell lung cancer (dated by TCRdb to 2019 to 2021). Background on the whole study: The study examined T cell repertoires in under 300 patients with early-stage NSCLC and compared tumors with uninvolved tumor-adjacent lungs. The cohort comprised approximately 240 treatment-naïve NSCLC patients with resected, localized lung tumors. A mean age of around 69 years was recorded for the NSCLC patients, of whom 120 to 150 were male and over 100 were female.

TCR beta CDR3 regions were sequenced from DNA using the immunoSEQ Assay. In the paper's pipeline: To compute T cell density, TCR beta template counts were normalized to usable DNA, which was estimated by amplifying housekeeping genes. Richness was estimated using the preseqR package, with extrapolation to 400,000 templates for PBMC samples and to 120,000 templates for tissue samples. Clonality was taken to be one minus Pielou's evenness. To identify tissue-enriched TCRs, differential abundance testing was run on productive amino-acid clonotypes with a minimum total count of 5 and an alpha of 0.1. The Jaccard Index and the Morisita Overlap Index were used to measure how much the repertoires overlapped between compartments. TCR beta CDR3s were clustered by GLIPH together with public tetramer-defined viral CDR3s, and at least three viral sequences plus V-gene enrichment were required for viral motifs. Entries here come from immuneACCESS through TCRdb and include only in-frame sequences with V and J called. Some clones fail to appear in such tables; in the studies checked, an unresolved V gene covers under half of the shortfall, and the cause of the remainder is unknown. V and J calls and clone size come straight from that table; D and trimming were deduced from the DNA. The sample table holds about 52,000 clones, of which roughly 86% were seen once. Of the sample, about a sixth is held by the ten largest clones.

At diagnosis, tumor, uninvolved tumor-adjacent lung and peripheral blood were collected and then preserved as a mix of FFPE and fresh-frozen material. Blood samples were analyzed as peripheral blood mononuclear cells for TCR repertoire profiling. Study-wide conclusions, independent of this receptor: Because of the exploratory design, TCR variables were selected using unadjusted p-values without false-discovery rate correction. A median of roughly 60 of the top 100 tumor clones turned up in the paired uninvolved adjacent lung, and under 30 of those clones also ranked among the top 100 of that same adjacent lung. Longer overall survival was associated with higher blood T cell density, whereas shorter survival was associated with higher adjacent-lung clonality. Because multi-region tumor sequencing was not performed, intratumor heterogeneity could not be ruled out. Uninvolved tumor-adjacent lung showed the highest T cell clonality, higher than tumor, which suggests more focused antigenic responses in the uninvolved tumor-adjacent lung.

The CDR3 has 15 amino acids, counting the end cysteine and phenylalanine. The entry retains the CDR3 DNA only, 45 bases that are in frame from base 1. The germline V gene encodes CDR1 LNHDA and CDR2 SQIVND (reference sequence). V is pruned by 3 bases and J by 3 bases, leaving 6 bases of the junction without a gene match. In the case of this clone: There is no known antigen for this receptor. The input lacks base qualities; no much larger clone sits a single base away.

Specimen: PBMCs, collected before any cancer treatment. The clonotype was recovered from a female donor with stage II lung adenocarcinoma. The rearrangement combines TRBV19 with TRBJ2-7, with 9 middle bases fitting TRBD2. The bases read TGTGCCAGTAGTATTTCAGCGGGGGGCGACTACGAGCAGTACTTC. Its translation is CASSISAGGDYEQYF.